This T cell receptor (beta chain) derives from a study of shared clonotypes between healthy human individuals. Study-wide findings and caveats: Non-shared clonotypes showed lower generation probabilities than clonotypes common to all four donors.

On this clone itself: What it recognizes is unknown.

Sequenced by immunoSEQ multiplex PCR; TCRdb stores in-frame clones only, minus some. The table has about 990,000 clones, 78% seen once. Trimming removed 0 bases at V and 4 bases at J, with 7 bases between. CDR1 and CDR2 (germline): MNHNY, SVGAGI (reference sequence). CDR3 length: 13 amino acids. The genes are TRBV6-6 and TRBJ2-7, with D possibly matching TRBD1 (6 bases). This TCR was recovered from a man aged 18-30 years in good health. Some clones in this sample may be carry-over from other donors' samples. Sequencing was performed on memory CD4+ T cells from PBMCs. This sample's subset: CD45RA-negative fraction. The CDR3 nucleotides read TGTGCCAGCAGTTACTCGGACAGATACGAGCAGTACTTC. Translating it yields CASSYSDRYEQYF.